This T cell receptor beta chain originates from a study of cytomegalovirus exposure and HLA in healthy donors. Germline V CDR1 and CDR2: MGHRA, YSYEKL. Losses at the gene ends were 2 bases for V and 3 bases for J; bases not matched to a gene: 9. CDR3 length: 16 residues. The PCR made use of 60 Vbeta and 13 Jbeta primers. TCRdb keeps only in-frame clones here, not all; method: immunoSEQ multiplex PCR. The data contain approximately 130,000 clones, approximately 82% of them singletons. Sequencing input: PBMCs. The TCR comes from a man in his forties or fifties in good health and CMV-seronegative. The chain couples TRBV4-1 to TRBJ1-2; TRBD1 matches 7 bases. CDR3 loop: CASSQPGRGLDYGYTF. Here the CDR3 DNA reads TGCGCCAGCAGCCAACCTGGTAGGGGGCTTGACTATGGCTACACCTTC.